This TCR beta chain was captured by sequencing in a study of blood T cell repertoires in COVID-19. Study summary: Sites in the United States, Italy and Spain provided acute and convalescent COVID-19 samples. Sample material is recorded as cDNA or gDNA derived from T cells, B-cell-depleted T cells, or PBMCs.

Followed longitudinally, the Seattle patients had been enrolled during active infection. Per the original data handling: Amplified reference gene primers provided the basis for estimating nucleated cell counts. Assay: immunoSEQ multiplex PCR; the TCRdb copy retains only in-frame clones and omits some. V, J and clone size are taken as reported in that table, and D and trimming were inferred from the DNA itself. The sample lists more than 200,000 clones, roughly 84% seen once, with roughly 10% in the top ten. From germline, CDR1 is KGHSH and CDR2 LQKENI. V was pared by 6 bases and J by 1 base, with 12 bases between. The CDR3 runs 14 residues.

The chain couples TRBV18 to TRBJ2-5; maybe TRBD1 (5 bases). The sample taken for sequencing was peripheral blood. This clonotype was obtained from a woman at least 80 years old with COVID-19, enrolled during active disease. DNA of the CDR3: TGTGCCAGCTCCCTAACGGACACCCAAGAGACCCAGTACTTC. Translation gives CASSLTDTQETQYF.